The clone carrying this TCR beta chain has just a few counts. What it binds is unknown. Per germline, CDR1 SGHVS and CDR2 FQNEAQ. The CDR3 sequence is 13 residues long. Trimming removed 7 bases from V and 8 bases from J, with 14 bases in between. The data are from a study of T-cell memory formation after mild COVID-19. Study-wide background: Each donor largely had its own TCR clusters.

Study-wide results and caveats: Nothing confirmed that second-wave clones peaking on day 37 were specific for SARS-CoV-2. Day 15 to 85 contracting clones showed balanced CD4/CD8; later expanders leaned CD4+. Those CD4+ clones that contracted were mainly in CM and EM (CD8+ ones in EMRA).

TCRdb used MiXCR to reprocess the 5' RACE reads, holding one entry per CDR3 protein. In the table there are fewer than 700,000 distinct CDR3 sequences, roughly 22% of which are singletons. This receptor was obtained from an adult woman who had mild COVID-19 (a few samples of this study predate the infection). Cell type and time point are not known. This chain joins TRBV7-8 and TRBJ2-2; D remains unclear. Input material: PBMCs or a T cell subset sorted from them (not recorded which). As DNA, the CDR3 is TGTGCCAGCACCACGACCCCCGGAGGGGAGCTGTTTTTT. Encoded protein: CASTTTPGGELFF. Combining the CDR3 with reference TRBV7-8 and TRBJ2-2 gives the whole variable domain GAGVSQSPRYKVAKRGQDVALRCDPISGHVSLFWYQQALGQGPEFLTYFQNEAQLDKSGLPSDRFFAERPEGSVSTLKIQRTQQEDSAVYLCASTTTPGGELFFGEGSRLTVL.